This T cell receptor beta chain came from a study of beta chain features in type 1 diabetes. Notes on this clone: No antigen is known for it. One end of the junction does not line up with germline, which may come from a read error.

The CDR3 has 15 residues. Germline CDR1 is SGHTA and CDR2 is FQGNSA. Sequencing targeted expressed TCRB transcripts, as all isolated RNA had been reverse transcribed. An average of approximately 3.6 million reads was obtained for naive, central memory and regulatory T cell samples. Measured with immunoSEQ multiplex PCR; TCRdb has only the in-frame clones, and not every one. Seen here are some 70,000 clones, roughly 50% observed once, and the top ten hold 0.7%. Study-level results: Type 1 diabetes patients showed a moderate but significant shortening of TCRB CDR3s in all four CD4+ subsets.

V and J are TRBV7-2 and TRBJ1-5; possibly TRBD1 for D (6 bases). Specimen: central memory CD4+ T cells from blood. The receptor comes from a man aged 30 to 39 with type 1 diabetes. The CDR3 loop is CASSLGGTGEGPQHF. CDR3 sequence (DNA): TGTGCCAGTAGCTTAGGGGGGACGGGGGAAGGACCCCAGCATTTT.